This is a list of T cell receptor beta chains from one sample in a study of blood T cell repertoires in COVID-19. Clones were read by immunoSEQ multiplex PCR, and TCRdb kept only the in-frame ones, dropping some. The table lists 150,000 to 250,000 clones, around 94% of them singletons. Sequencing input: peripheral blood. Source of these receptors: a man aged 30 to 45 with COVID-19, enrolled during active disease. The CDR3 runs from the conserved cysteine through the conserved F or W. D genes are given only for firm matches. Size values are once, few and many counts, or a class for expanded clones, and some rows have none.

clone_size	v_call	d_call	j_call	cdr3_aa	cdr3_nt
-	TRBV18	-	TRBJ2-3	CASSPTDQSTDTQYF	TGTGCCAGCTCACCGACAGACCAGTCCACAGATACGCAGTATTTT
-	TRBV6-5	-	TRBJ1-2	CASRRAESYGYTF	TGTGCCAGCAGGAGGGCAGAATCCTATGGCTACACCTTC
-	TRBV5-5	-	TRBJ1-1	CASSPGSGGTEAFF	TGTGCCAGCAGCCCGGGGTCCGGGGGCACTGAAGCTTTCTTT
-	TRBV10-1	TRBD1	TRBJ1-2	CASSGYRDRRVNYGYTF	TGCGCCAGCAGTGGCTACAGGGACAGGAGGGTCAACTATGGCTACACCTTC
-	TRBV7-3	TRBD2	TRBJ2-2	CASSSPGGTGELFF	TGTGCCAGCAGTTCCCCCGGGGGGACCGGGGAGCTGTTTTTT
once	TRBV5-6	-	TRBJ2-7	CASSWEDRAHDF	TGTGCCAGCAGCTGGGAGGATCGGGCACATGACTTC
-	TRBV5-5	TRBD1	TRBJ1-5	CASSFGTGVQPQHF	TGTGCCAGCAGCTTCGGGACAGGGGTTCAGCCCCAGCATTTT
-	TRBV9	TRBD1	TRBJ1-1	CASSMDRGKRTEAFF	TGTGCCAGCAGCATGGACAGGGGGAAGAGAACTGAAGCTTTCTTT
-	TRBV6-5	TRBD1	TRBJ2-5	CASTPGTGEETQYF	TGTGCCAGCACCCCCGGGACAGGGGAAGAGACCCAGTACTTC
-	TRBV5-1	-	TRBJ1-4	CASAGLHLGEKLFF	TGCGCCAGTGCTGGACTGCACTTGGGTGAAAAACTGTTTTTT
-	TRBV5-4	-	TRBJ1-2	CASSPSQGPYGYTF	TGTGCCAGCAGCCCTAGTCAGGGTCCCTATGGCTACACCTTC
-	TRBV4-1	-	TRBJ2-1	CASSHPGGSRFF	TGCGCCAGCAGCCATCCAGGGGGGTCTAGGTTCTTC
-	TRBV6-5	TRBD1	TRBJ1-5	CASSYRGQSNQPQHF	TGTGCCAGCAGTTACAGGGGGCAAAGCAATCAGCCCCAGCATTTT
-	TRBV6-5	TRBD2	TRBJ2-5	CASSYLGGGQETQYF	TGTGCCAGCAGTTACTTGGGGGGAGGGCAAGAGACCCAGTACTTC
-	TRBV7-2	TRBD2	TRBJ2-7	CASSLGGAGGYEQYF	TGTGCCAGCAGCCTAGGCGGAGCGGGGGGCTACGAGCAGTACTTC
-	TRBV6-5	-	TRBJ1-2	CASTNPGSVQGYTF	TGTGCCAGCACGAATCCGGGGTCGGTACAAGGCTACACCTTC
-	TRBV18	TRBD1	TRBJ1-5	CASSPGQSNQPQHF	TGTGCCAGCTCACCGGGACAGTCCAATCAGCCCCAGCATTTT
-	TRBV11-2	-	TRBJ2-2	CASSLLTGNPGELFF	TGTGCCAGCAGCTTATTAACAGGGAATCCCGGGGAGCTGTTTTTT
-	TRBV6-1	-	TRBJ1-1	CASSDRGRNTEAFF	TGTGCCAGCAGTGACAGGGGCCGGAACACTGAAGCTTTCTTT
once	TRBV5-4	-	TRBJ2-2	CASSSPGDTGELFF	TGTGCCAGCAGCTCCCCAGGGGACACCGGGGAGCTGTTTTTT
-	TRBV5-4	TRBD1	TRBJ1-6	CASSLGTGRNSPLHF	TGTGCCAGCAGCCTCGGGACAGGGAGGAATTCACCCCTCCACTTT
-	TRBV6-4	-	TRBJ1-5	CAPLRGTHSRREQPQHF	TGTGCACCACTTCGGGGGACCCACTCAAGGAGAGAGCAGCCCCAGCATTTT
-	TRBV4-1	TRBD1	TRBJ1-2	CASIPTEDGTGSFGYTF	TGCGCCAGCATCCCCACTGAGGACGGGACAGGGAGTTTCGGCTACACCTTC
-	TRBV13	-	TRBJ2-3	CASSLDRETDTQYF	TGTGCCAGCAGCTTAGACCGGGAGACAGATACGCAGTATTTT
-	TRBV6-5	TRBD1	TRBJ1-1	CASRDRGHDTEAFF	TGTGCCAGCAGAGACAGGGGGCATGACACTGAAGCTTTCTTT
-	TRBV9	-	TRBJ2-1	CASSVGANPHLYNEQFF	TGTGCCAGCAGCGTAGGGGCAAACCCCCACTTATACAATGAGCAGTTCTTC
-	TRBV10-3	-	TRBJ1-6	CAISVQGSYNSPLHF	TGTGCCATCAGTGTACAGGGCTCCTATAATTCACCCCTCCACTTT
-	TRBV10-2	TRBD2	TRBJ2-2	CASGGGEGGELFF	TGCGCCAGCGGGGGAGGGGAAGGCGGGGAGCTGTTTTTT
-	TRBV5-1	TRBD2	TRBJ2-3	CASSLGLAGGPRVTDTQYF	TGCGCCAGCAGCTTGGGACTAGCGGGGGGGCCGAGGGTCACAGATACGCAGTATTTT
-	TRBV19	TRBD2	TRBJ2-1	CASSISSGADDEQFF	TGTGCCAGTAGTATATCTAGCGGGGCCGACGATGAGCAGTTCTTC
-	TRBV10-3	-	TRBJ2-1	CAISESIVAGNEQFF	TGTGCCATCAGTGAGTCGATAGTAGCAGGGAATGAGCAGTTCTTC
once	TRBV4-1	-	TRBJ1-3	CASSQDGISGNTIYF	TGCGCCAGCAGCCAAGATGGCATCTCTGGAAACACCATATATTTT
-	TRBV10-3	-	TRBJ2-2	CAISVQGLGNTGELFF	TGTGCCATCAGTGTTCAGGGGCTCGGGAACACCGGGGAGCTGTTTTTT
-	TRBV15	TRBD2	TRBJ2-5	CATSRDRRAGGPQYF	TGTGCCACCAGCAGAGATCGCCGAGCGGGGGGGCCCCAGTACTTC
-	TRBV4-1	-	TRBJ1-2	CASTPPGMGYGYTF	TGCGCCAGCACGCCGCCAGGGATGGGTTATGGCTACACCTTC
-	TRBV5-1	-	TRBJ1-2	CASSLDKGVSYGYTF	TGCGCCAGCAGCTTGGATAAAGGAGTGAGCTATGGCTACACCTTC
-	TRBV19	TRBD1	TRBJ1-5	CATKRQGGNQPQHF	TGTGCCACCAAACGACAGGGGGGCAATCAGCCCCAGCATTTT
-	TRBV4-1	TRBD2	TRBJ2-2	CASSQYLAGGRTGELFF	TGCGCCAGCAGCCAATATCTAGCGGGGGGGAGAACCGGGGAGCTGTTTTTT
-	TRBV6-5	-	TRBJ1-4	CASSYSYAEDEKLFF	TGTGCCAGCAGTTACTCGTATGCGGAAGATGAAAAACTGTTTTTT
-	TRBV27	-	TRBJ1-1	CASSGPGGRAFF	TGTGCCAGCAGTGGCCCGGGGGGTCGGGCTTTCTTT
-	TRBV9	TRBD2	TRBJ2-1	CASSPGTSGGEDNEQFF	TGTGCCAGCAGCCCAGGGACTAGCGGGGGGGAAGACAATGAGCAGTTCTTC